Here is one T cell receptor (beta chain) with its context. Its antigen is still unknown. The data stem from a study of cytomegalovirus exposure and HLA in healthy donors. Trimming pared 3 bases from V and 4 bases from J, leaving 10 bases between. This CDR3 region has 13 residues. CDR1 SGHTA and CDR2 FQGNSA come from the germline V gene. Study results and caveats: In an earlier analysis, most TCR beta V segments were productive about 87% or about 30% of the time.

The PCR employed 60 Vbeta primers together with 13 Jbeta primers. Produced via immunoSEQ multiplex PCR; TCRdb's table is partial and in-frame only. The table lists approximately 190,000 clones, approximately 83% of them singletons. The specimen sequenced was PBMCs. This chain joins TRBV7-2 and TRBJ2-7, with D tentatively TRBD2 (5 bases). The sequence was obtained from a boy younger than 10 in good health and CMV-seronegative. CDR3 protein: CASSFVRTYEQYF. The CDR3 DNA sequence: TGTGCCAGCAGCTTTGTTCGGACTTACGAGCAGTACTTC.